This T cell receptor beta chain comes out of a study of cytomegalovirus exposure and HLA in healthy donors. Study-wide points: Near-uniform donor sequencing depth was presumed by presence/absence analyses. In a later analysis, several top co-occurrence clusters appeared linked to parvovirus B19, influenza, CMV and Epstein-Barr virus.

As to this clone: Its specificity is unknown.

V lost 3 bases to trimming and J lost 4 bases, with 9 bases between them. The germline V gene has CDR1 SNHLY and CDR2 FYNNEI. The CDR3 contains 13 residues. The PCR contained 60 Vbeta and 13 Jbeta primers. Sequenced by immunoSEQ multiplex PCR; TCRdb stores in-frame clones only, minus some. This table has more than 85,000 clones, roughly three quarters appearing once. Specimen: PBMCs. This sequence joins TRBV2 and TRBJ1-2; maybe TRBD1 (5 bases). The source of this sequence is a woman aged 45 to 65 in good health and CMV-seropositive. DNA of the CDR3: TGTGCCAGCAGTGATCGGGGGGGCTATGGCTACACCTTC. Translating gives CASSDRGGYGYTF.